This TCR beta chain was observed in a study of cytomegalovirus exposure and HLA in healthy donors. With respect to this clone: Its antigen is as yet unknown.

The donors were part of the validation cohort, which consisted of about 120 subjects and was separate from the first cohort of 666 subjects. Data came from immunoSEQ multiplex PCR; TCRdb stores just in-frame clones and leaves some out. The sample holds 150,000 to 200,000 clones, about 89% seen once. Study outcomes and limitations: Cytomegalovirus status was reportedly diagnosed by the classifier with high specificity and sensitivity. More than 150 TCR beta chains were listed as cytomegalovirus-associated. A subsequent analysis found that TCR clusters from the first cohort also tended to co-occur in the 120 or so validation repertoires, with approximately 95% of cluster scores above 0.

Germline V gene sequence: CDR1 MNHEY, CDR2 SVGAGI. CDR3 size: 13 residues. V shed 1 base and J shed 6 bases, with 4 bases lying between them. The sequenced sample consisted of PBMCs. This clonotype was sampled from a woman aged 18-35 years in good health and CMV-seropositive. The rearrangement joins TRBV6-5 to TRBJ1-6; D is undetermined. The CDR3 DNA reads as TGTGCCAGCAGTTACTACTTTAATTCACCCCTCCACTTT. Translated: CASSYYFNSPLHF.